This TCR beta chain is from a study of T cells in Graves' hyperthyroidism and ophthalmopathy. Study information: Upon initial diagnosis and before any treatment, peripheral blood was collected.

Isolation of PBMCs was performed on about 9.9 ml fresh peripheral blood. There are many counts of this clonotype. Antigen specificity is unknown. RNA transcripts yielded amplified TCR beta CDR3 regions. The HTBI primer set served for first-round RT-PCR of the TCR CDR3. TCRdb re-called the multiplex PCR reads through MiXCR, storing one row per CDR3 protein. The table shows 400,000 or so distinct CDR3 sequences, with about an eighth occurring only once. Overall study findings and caveats: Blood held most thyroid clonotypes expanded above 0.001 frequency.

Sequencing input: blood. This receptor was obtained from a man aged 45-65 years with Graves' ophthalmopathy.

This CDR3 reads CASSPQGNTGELFF. CDR3 in DNA: TGTGCCAGCTCACCCCAGGGGAACACCGGGGAGCTGTTTTTT. The rearrangement joins TRBV18 to TRBJ2-2, with D possibly TRBD1 on 5 matching bases. Germline V gives CDR1 KGHSH, CDR2 LQKENI. The CDR3 extends over 14 amino acids. V gave up 3 bases and J gave up 1 base, with 6 bases separating them.